This T cell receptor (beta chain) was identified during a study of shared clonotypes between healthy human individuals. This clone was seen a single time. Sequencing used immunoSEQ multiplex PCR; TCRdb keeps in-frame clones, though not all of them. The repertoire holds more than 2 million clones, 95% seen once, with under 0.15% in the top ten. Sequencing was done on a sample of naive CD4+ T cells sorted from blood. Documented subset: CD45RA+ positively selected. The source of this sequence is a man in his late teens or twenties in good health.

The CDR3 here is CASSLSTGSYSPLHF. CDR3 bases: TGTGCCAGCAGCTTGTCAACAGGGAGCTATTCACCCCTCCACTTT. The chain recombines TRBV7-8 with TRBJ1-6, with a tentative D call TRBD1 (6 bases). Germline lookup yields CDR1 SGHVS and CDR2 FQNEAQ. The CDR3 is 15 amino acids. Trimming took off 3 bases at V and 8 bases at J, with 14 bases between the two ends.